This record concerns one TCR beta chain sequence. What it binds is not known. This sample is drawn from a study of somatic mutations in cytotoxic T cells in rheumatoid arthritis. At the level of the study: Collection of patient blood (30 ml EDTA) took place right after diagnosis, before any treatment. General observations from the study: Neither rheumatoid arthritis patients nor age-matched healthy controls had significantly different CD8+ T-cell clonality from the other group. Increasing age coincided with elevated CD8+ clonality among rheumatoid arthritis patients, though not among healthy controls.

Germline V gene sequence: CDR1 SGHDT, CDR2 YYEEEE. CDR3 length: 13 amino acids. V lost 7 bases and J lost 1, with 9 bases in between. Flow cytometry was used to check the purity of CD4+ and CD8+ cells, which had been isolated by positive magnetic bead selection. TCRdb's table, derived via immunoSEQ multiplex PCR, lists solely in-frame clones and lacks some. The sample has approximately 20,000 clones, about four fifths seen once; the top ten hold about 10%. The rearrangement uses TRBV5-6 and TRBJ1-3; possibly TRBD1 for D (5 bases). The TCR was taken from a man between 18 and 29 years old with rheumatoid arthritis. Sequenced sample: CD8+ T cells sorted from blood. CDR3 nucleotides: TGTGCCAGCCCGGGGCTTTCTGGAAACACCATATATTTT. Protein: CASPGLSGNTIYF.